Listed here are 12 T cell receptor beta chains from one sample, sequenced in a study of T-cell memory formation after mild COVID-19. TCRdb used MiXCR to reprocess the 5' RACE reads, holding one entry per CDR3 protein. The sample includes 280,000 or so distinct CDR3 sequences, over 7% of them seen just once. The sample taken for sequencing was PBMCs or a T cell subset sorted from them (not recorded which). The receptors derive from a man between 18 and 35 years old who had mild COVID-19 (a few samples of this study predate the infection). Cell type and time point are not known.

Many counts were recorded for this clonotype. Here the CDR3 DNA reads TGTGCCAGCAGCCCCCGACAGGGGCGAGGCTACACCTTC. Protein product: CASSPRQGRGYTF. The chain uses TRBV7-2 and TRBJ1-2; 8 bases line up with TRBD1. This CDR3 spans 13 amino acids. The germline V gene has CDR1 SGHTA and CDR2 FQGNSA. Trimming took 5 bases from V and 8 from J; bases not matched to a gene: 7.

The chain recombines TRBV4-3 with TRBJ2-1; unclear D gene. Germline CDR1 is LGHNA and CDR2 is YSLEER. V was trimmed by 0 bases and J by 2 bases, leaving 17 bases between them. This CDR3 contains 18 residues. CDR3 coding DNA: TGCGCCAGCAGCCAAGAGGGGATGAGTTGGCAGACCTACAATGAGCAGTTCTTC. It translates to CASSQEGMSWQTYNEQFF.

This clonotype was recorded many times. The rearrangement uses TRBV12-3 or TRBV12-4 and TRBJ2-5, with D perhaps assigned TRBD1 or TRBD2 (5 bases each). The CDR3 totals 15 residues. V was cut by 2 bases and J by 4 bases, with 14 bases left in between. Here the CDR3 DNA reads TGTGCCAGCAGTTTATTTGGTCCAGGGACAGAGACCCAGTACTTC. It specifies CASSLFGPGTETQYF.

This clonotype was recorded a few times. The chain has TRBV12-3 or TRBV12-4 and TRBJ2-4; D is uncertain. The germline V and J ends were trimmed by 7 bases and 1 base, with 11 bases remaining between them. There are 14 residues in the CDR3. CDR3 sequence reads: CASTSGVAKNIQYF. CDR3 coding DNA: TGTGCCAGCACCTCTGGGGTGGCCAAAAACATTCAGTACTTC.

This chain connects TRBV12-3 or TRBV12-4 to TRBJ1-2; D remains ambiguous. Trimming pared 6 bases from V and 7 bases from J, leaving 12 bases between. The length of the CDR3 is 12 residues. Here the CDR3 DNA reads TGTGCCAGCAGGATAACAGCAGGTGGCTACACCTTC. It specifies CASRITAGGYTF.

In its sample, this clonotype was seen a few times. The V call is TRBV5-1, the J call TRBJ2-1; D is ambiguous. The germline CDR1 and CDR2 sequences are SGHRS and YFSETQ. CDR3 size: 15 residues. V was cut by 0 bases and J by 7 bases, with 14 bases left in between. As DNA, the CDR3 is TGCGCCAGCAGCTTGGAAGGTTATAGAGAAAATGAGCAGTTCTTC. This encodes CASSLEGYRENEQFF. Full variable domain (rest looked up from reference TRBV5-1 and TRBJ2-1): KAGVTQTPRYLIKTRGQQVTLSCSPISGHRSVSWYQQTPGQGLQFLFEYFSETQRNKGNFPGRFSGRQFSNSRSEMNVSTLELGDSALYLCASSLEGYRENEQFFGPGTRLTVL.

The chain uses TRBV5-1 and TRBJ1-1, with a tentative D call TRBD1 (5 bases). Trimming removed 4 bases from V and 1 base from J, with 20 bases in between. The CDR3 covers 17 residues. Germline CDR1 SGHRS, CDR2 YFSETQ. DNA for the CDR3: TGCGCCAGCAGCCTCGGAATGTCGGGGACCTCGAACACTGAAGCTTTCTTT. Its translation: CASSLGMSGTSNTEAFF.

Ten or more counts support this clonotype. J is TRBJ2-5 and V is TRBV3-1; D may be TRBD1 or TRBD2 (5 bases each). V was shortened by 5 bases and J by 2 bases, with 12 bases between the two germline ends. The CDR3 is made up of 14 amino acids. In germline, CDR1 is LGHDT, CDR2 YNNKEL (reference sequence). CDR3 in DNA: TGTGCCAGCAGCGCCGGGACGCATCAAGAGACCCAGTACTTC. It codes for CASSAGTHQETQYF.

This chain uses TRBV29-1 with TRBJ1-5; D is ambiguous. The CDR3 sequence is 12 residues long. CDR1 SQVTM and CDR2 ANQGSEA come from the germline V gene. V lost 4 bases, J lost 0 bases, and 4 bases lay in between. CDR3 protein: CSVANSNQPQHF. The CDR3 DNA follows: TGCAGCGTTGCGAATAGCAATCAGCCCCAGCATTTT.

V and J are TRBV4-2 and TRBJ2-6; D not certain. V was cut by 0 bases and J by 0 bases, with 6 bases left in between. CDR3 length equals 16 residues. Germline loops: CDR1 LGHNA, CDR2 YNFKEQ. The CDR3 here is CASSQDMYSGANVLTF. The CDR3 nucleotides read TGTGCCAGCAGCCAAGATATGTACTCTGGGGCCAACGTCCTGACTTTC.

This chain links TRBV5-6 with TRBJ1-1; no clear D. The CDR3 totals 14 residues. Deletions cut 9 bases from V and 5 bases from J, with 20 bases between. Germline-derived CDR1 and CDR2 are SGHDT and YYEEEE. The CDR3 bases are TGTGCCACCTCCACTGGACGAAGAGAAACTGAAGCTTTCTTT. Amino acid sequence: CATSTGRRETEAFF. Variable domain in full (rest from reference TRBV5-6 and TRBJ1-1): DAGVTQSPTHLIKTRGQQVTLRCSPKSGHDTVSWYQQALGQGPQFIFQYYEEEERQRGNFPDRFSGHQFPNYSSELNVNALLLGDSALYLCATSTGRRETEAFFGQGTRLTVV.

The CDR3 sequence is CASGTEQTQYF. The CDR3 DNA sequence: TGTGCCAGTGGGACAGAGCAGACCCAGTACTTC. The chain links TRBV28 to TRBJ2-5; TRBD1 aligns across 7 bases. The V segment lost 9 bases and the J segment 6 bases; nucleotides outside the gene matches: 4. CDR1 is MDHEN and CDR2 is SYDVKM in the germline V gene. The CDR3 has 11 amino acids.